This TCR beta chain was sequenced during a study of T-cell reconstitution after alpha-beta-depleted transplantation in children. The sample holds many counts of this clonotype. Unique molecular identifiers were incorporated during preparation of the TCRbeta library. TCRdb reprocessed the PCR reads with MiXCR, giving one entry per CDR3 protein. In the table there are 490,000 or so distinct CDR3 sequences, roughly a tenth of which are singletons. The material was PBMCs, obtained before TCRalphabeta/CD19-depleted stem cell transplant. The receptor was derived from a child under 10 years old with inherited bone marrow failure, due to receive a stem cell transplant.

In DNA form, the CDR3 reads TGCAGCGTTGAAGGGACGGAAAACTCTAGCACAGATACGCAGTATTTT. Translated, it gives CSVEGTENSSTDTQYF. The rearrangement joins TRBV29-1 to TRBJ2-3; no definite D call. Per the germline V gene, CDR1 is SQVTM and CDR2 is ANQGSEA. V was pared by 1 base and J by 0 bases, with 14 bases between. CDR3 length: 16 residues.